The subject of this entry is one T cell receptor beta chain. The target antigen is unknown. The PCR made use of 60 Vbeta and 13 Jbeta primers. Clones were sequenced by immunoSEQ multiplex PCR, and TCRdb holds only the in-frame ones, with some missing. The sample includes around 86,000 clones, over 60% of them seen just once. The data were taken from a study of cytomegalovirus exposure and HLA in healthy donors. Study-level background: T cells numbering some 170 million yielded 95 million to 140 million unique TCR beta sequences in an earlier analysis. General study results and limits: The authors listed 164 TCR beta chains as cytomegalovirus-associated. A cluster of highly shared sequence variants was likely a sequencing artifact.

The germline V and J ends were trimmed by 3 bases and 8 bases, with 10 bases remaining between them. The germline CDR1 and CDR2 sequences are MNHEY and SMNVEV (reference sequence). The CDR3 extends over 12 amino acids. The chain employs TRBV27 and TRBJ1-2; no clear D. Source material: PBMCs. The receptor was derived from a female donor in good health and CMV-seronegative. CDR3: CASSLSGRGYTF. In DNA, the CDR3 is TGTGCCAGCAGTTTGTCTGGGAGGGGCTACACCTTC.